This TCR beta chain was profiled in a study of T cell responses to AZD1222 COVID-19 vaccine. Study as a whole: Pooled together were second doses at about 4 or about 12 weeks.

Clones were sequenced by immunoSEQ multiplex PCR, and TCRdb holds only the in-frame ones, with some missing. The sample includes under 70,000 clones, roughly 84% of them seen just once. Study outcomes and limitations: Every sample of the repertoires postdated the peak T cell response. At study baseline, merely roughly 6 AZD1222 recipients were seropositive. Clonal diversity was possibly underestimated, and white British individuals and females predominated among donors.

Germline V gene lookup returns CDR1 MDHEN and CDR2 SYDVKM. The CDR3 runs to 14 residues. With V trimmed by 6 bases and J by 6 bases, 7 bases remained unmatched. As concerns this clone: Its antigen is not identified.

The rearrangement links TRBV28 to TRBJ2-2, with 7 nucleotides matching TRBD1. This clonotype was sampled from an adult in good health. The material was peripheral blood, obtained on day 0 of AZD1222 vaccination. The CDR3 loop is CASSLGTVPGELFF. The CDR3, as DNA: TGTGCCAGCAGCCTCGGGACAGTTCCCGGGGAGCTGTTTTTT.